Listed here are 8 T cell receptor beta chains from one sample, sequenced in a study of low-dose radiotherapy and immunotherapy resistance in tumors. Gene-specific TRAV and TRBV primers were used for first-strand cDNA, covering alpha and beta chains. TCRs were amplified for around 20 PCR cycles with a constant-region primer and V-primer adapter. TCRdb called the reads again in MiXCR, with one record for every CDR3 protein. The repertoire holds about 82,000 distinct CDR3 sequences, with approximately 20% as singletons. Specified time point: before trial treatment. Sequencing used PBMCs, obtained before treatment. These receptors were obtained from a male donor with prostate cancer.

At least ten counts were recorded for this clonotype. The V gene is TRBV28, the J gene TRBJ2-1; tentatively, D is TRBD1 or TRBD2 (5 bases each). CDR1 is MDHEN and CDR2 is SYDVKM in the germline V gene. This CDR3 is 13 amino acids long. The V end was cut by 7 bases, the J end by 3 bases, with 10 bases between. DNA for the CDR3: TGTGCCAGCAACTGGGGGATCTACAATGAGCAGTTCTTC. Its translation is CASNWGIYNEQFF. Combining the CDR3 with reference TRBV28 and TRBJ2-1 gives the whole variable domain DVKVTQSSRYLVKRTGEKVFLECVQDMDHENMFWYRQDPGLGLRLIYFSYDVKMKEKGDIPEGYSVSREKKERFSLILESASTNQTSMYLCASNWGIYNEQFFGPGTRLTVL.

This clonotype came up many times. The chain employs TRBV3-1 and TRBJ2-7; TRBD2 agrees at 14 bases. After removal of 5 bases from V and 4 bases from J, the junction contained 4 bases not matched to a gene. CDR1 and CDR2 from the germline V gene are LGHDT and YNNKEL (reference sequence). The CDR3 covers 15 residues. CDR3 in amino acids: CASSKGLAGVYEQYF. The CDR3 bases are TGTGCCAGCAGCAAGGGACTAGCGGGAGTGTACGAGCAGTACTTC.

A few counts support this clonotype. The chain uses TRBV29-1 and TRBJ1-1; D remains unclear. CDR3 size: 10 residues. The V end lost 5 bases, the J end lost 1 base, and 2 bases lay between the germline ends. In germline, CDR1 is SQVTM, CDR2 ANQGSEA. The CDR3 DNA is TGCAGCGTTTCGAACACTGAAGCTTTCTTT. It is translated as CSVSNTEAFF.

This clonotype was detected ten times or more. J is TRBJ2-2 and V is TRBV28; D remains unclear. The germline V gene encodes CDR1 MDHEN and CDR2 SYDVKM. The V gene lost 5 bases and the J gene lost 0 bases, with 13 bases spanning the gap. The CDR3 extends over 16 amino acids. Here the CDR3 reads CASSLIGRTNTGELFF. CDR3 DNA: TGTGCCAGCAGTCTAATTGGACGGACGAACACCGGGGAGCTGTTTTTT.

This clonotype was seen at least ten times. The CDR3 region has the DNA TGTGCCAGCAGTGAAAGTTTGACGCTCAGCTCCTACAATGAGCAGTTCTTC. Its protein product is CASSESLTLSSYNEQFF. The chain carries TRBV2 and TRBJ2-1, with D unresolved. Germline loops: CDR1 SNHLY, CDR2 FYNNEI. The CDR3 sequence is 17 residues long. Trimming took off 2 bases at V and 0 bases at J, with 14 bases between the two ends.

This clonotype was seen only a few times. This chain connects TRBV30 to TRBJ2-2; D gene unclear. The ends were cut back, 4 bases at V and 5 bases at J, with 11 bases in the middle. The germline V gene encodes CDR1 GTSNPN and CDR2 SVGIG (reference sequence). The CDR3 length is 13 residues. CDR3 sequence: CAWNHLTTGELFF. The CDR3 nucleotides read TGTGCCTGGAACCATCTAACTACCGGGGAGCTGTTTTTT.

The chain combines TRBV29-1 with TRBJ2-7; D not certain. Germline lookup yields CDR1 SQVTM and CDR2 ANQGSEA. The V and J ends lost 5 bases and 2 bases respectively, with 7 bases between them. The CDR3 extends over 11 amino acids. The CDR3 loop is CSVSGPYEQYF. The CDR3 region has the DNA TGCAGCGTTTCAGGCCCCTACGAGCAGTACTTC.

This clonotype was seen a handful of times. CDR3 in DNA: TGTGCCAGCAGCTTGGGCCGTTATAGCAATCAGCCCCAGCATTTT. Residues: CASSLGRYSNQPQHF. V usage is TRBV5-6 and J usage is TRBJ1-5; D gene unclear. Germline CDR1 reads SGHDT; CDR2 reads YYEEEE. The V gene lost 0 bases and the J gene lost 0 bases, with 7 bases spanning the gap. The CDR3 consists of 15 residues.